The rows below give T cell receptor beta chains drawn from one sample of a study of T cells in Graves' hyperthyroidism and ophthalmopathy. Via MiXCR, TCRdb re-called the multiplex PCR reads, giving one row per CDR3 protein. Among under 300,000 distinct CDR3 sequences, about an eighth were seen once, and the ten largest hold 6% to 8%. Sequenced: blood. These receptor sequences come from a woman aged 25 to 39 with Graves' hyperthyroidism that later progressed to Graves' ophthalmopathy. Both conserved end residues are part of each CDR3.

cdr3_aa | j_call | v_call
CSARGSYTGELFF | TRBJ2-2 | TRBV20-1
CSLHPTNEKLFF | TRBJ1-4 | TRBV20-1
CATARETSYNEQFF | TRBJ2-1 | TRBV19
CASLRQGARNTEAFF | TRBJ1-1 | TRBV6-1
CSAKGASTQYF | TRBJ2-5 | TRBV20-1
CASSPGTKGNTGELFF | TRBJ2-2 | TRBV18
CASSLASWVGDTQYF | TRBJ2-3 | TRBV27
CASSPEAVSGANVLTF | TRBJ2-6 | TRBV4-3
CASSFGTSGRKTQYF | TRBJ2-5 | TRBV28
CASSLLGTGEQFF | TRBJ2-1 | TRBV3-1
CASSLFPRLAGVANSYEQYF | TRBJ2-7 | TRBV5-1
CASSFGPLGDYNEQFF | TRBJ2-1 | TRBV7-3
CASTRRLAKNIQYF | TRBJ2-4 | TRBV28
CASSRPDREAFF | TRBJ1-1 | TRBV6-2/TRBV6-3
CASSQDNRWVLNTEAFF | TRBJ1-1 | TRBV3-2
CASSQAGTGNQETQYF | TRBJ2-5 | TRBV4-1
CASSQTPQGSGEAFF | TRBJ1-1 | TRBV5-1
CSASFLAGERYNEQFF | TRBJ2-1 | TRBV20-1
CSARLRDGHNQPQHF | TRBJ1-5 | TRBV20-1
CSVGQTPYEQYF | TRBJ2-7 | TRBV29-1
CASSLGLAVNYEQYF | TRBJ2-7 | TRBV7-2
CASSETQKQSSYNSPLHF | TRBJ1-6 | TRBV2
CASSPPTGSGSSYEQYF | TRBJ2-7 | TRBV3-1
CASSSPAGAPSEQYF | TRBJ2-7 | TRBV6-2/TRBV6-3
CASSSGTGGGYEQYF | TRBJ2-7 | TRBV7-2
CAWTGTFYTDTQYF | TRBJ2-3 | TRBV30